Below are 8 T cell receptor beta chains sequenced from a single sample in a study of blood T cell repertoires in COVID-19. Sequencing used immunoSEQ multiplex PCR; TCRdb keeps in-frame clones, though not all of them. The sample lists 130,000 to 150,000 clones, roughly 80% occurring once. The sample taken for sequencing was peripheral blood. These receptors originate from a woman in her forties with active or convalescent COVID-19.

This clone was recorded once. The chain uses TRBV27 and TRBJ2-5; 7 bases map to TRBD2. Germline V gene lookup returns CDR1 MNHEY and CDR2 SMNVEV (reference sequence). There are 13 residues in the CDR3. The trim removed 3 bases at V and 5 bases at J, leaving 3 bases unmatched. DNA of the CDR3: TGTGCCAGCAGTTTGGACGGGGGGGAGACCCAGTACTTC. Residues: CASSLDGGETQYF.

The rearrangement uses TRBV28 and TRBJ2-3; 9 bases align to TRBD2. This CDR3 is 13 amino acids long. Trimming removed 11 bases from V and 3 bases from J; junction bases left unmatched: 6. CDR1 and CDR2 (germline): MDHEN, SYDVKM. The CDR3 protein is CASSRGGTDTQYF. CDR3 in DNA: TGTGCCTCGTCGCGGGGGGGGACAGATACGCAGTATTTT. The entire variable domain, with the rest obtained from reference TRBV28 and TRBJ2-3, is as follows: DVKVTQSSRYLVKRTGEKVFLECVQDMDHENMFWYRQDPGLGLRLIYFSYDVKMKEKGDIPEGYSVSREKKERFSLILESASTNQTSMYLCASSRGGTDTQYFGPGTRLTVL.

This chain connects TRBV6-5 to TRBJ1-2; maybe TRBD1 (6 bases). V was pared by 4 bases and J by 2 bases, with 14 bases between. The CDR3 extends over 15 amino acids. Germline loops: CDR1 MNHEY, CDR2 SVGAGI. The CDR3 spells CASSSGHGRNYGYTF. The CDR3 DNA follows: TGTGCCAGCAGTTCGGGACACGGCCGAAACTATGGCTACACCTTC.

This sequence joins TRBV11-1 and TRBJ1-2; no clear D. V lost 5 bases and J 3 bases, leaving 10 bases between the germline ends. The CDR3 has 13 amino acids. Germline CDR1 SGHAT, CDR2 FQDESV (reference sequence). CDR3 sequence: CASSPRFHYGYTF. The CDR3 DNA follows: TGTGCCAGCAGCCCTAGGTTTCACTATGGCTACACCTTC.

The CDR3 DNA is TGCGCCAGCAGCCGGGTGGGCACTGAAGCTTTCTTT. It yields the protein CASSRVGTEAFF. The chain uses TRBV5-1 and TRBJ1-1; D gene unclear. The germline V gene encodes CDR1 SGHRS and CDR2 YFSETQ. The CDR3 runs to 12 residues. V lost 4 bases and J 4 bases, leaving 8 bases between the germline ends.

The chain is built from TRBV14 and TRBJ1-1; the match to TRBD1 covers 7 bases. The CDR3 consists of 18 residues. Germline CDR1 SGHDN, CDR2 FVKESK. The V and J ends lost 3 bases and 3 bases, in that order; junction bases with no gene match: 16. The CDR3 DNA follows: TGTGCCAGCAGCCATACCTTGGACAGGAGGATCGGATACACTGAAGCTTTCTTT. Protein product: CASSHTLDRRIGYTEAFF.

V and J are TRBV12-3 or TRBV12-4 and TRBJ1-2, with a possible D match to TRBD1 (5 bases). The CDR3 spans 11 residues. Deletions cut 7 bases from V and 5 bases from J, with 8 bases between. CDR3: CASTSGYGYTF. As DNA, the CDR3 is TGTGCCAGCACCTCAGGGTATGGCTACACCTTC.

The V call is TRBV25-1, the J call TRBJ2-5, with a possible D match to TRBD1 (6 bases). This CDR3 comprises 14 residues. Germline V gives CDR1 MGHDK, CDR2 SYGVNS. Between the trimmed V and J ends, which lost 7 bases and 5 bases, there was a span of 17 bases. The CDR3 region has the DNA TGTGCCAGCATCGGGCCAGGGGCCTTGGAGACCCAGTACTTC. This codes for CASIGPGALETQYF.